The present entry profiles one T cell receptor (beta chain) with its context. What it recognizes is unknown. The data are from a study of OX40 agonist ivuxolimab in advanced cancers. Study summary: At around 83% male, the cohort had a mean age of about 60 years, ranging from 23 to 79. General study results and limits: There were also nonresponders showing low normalized T-cell clonal expansion. On average, CD8+ T cells had more expanded clones than CD4+. CD4+ and CD8+ blood T cells expanded clonally by week 6 at 0.1 to 3.0 mg/kg.

CDR3 length: 14 residues. The germline V gene has CDR1 SGHAT and CDR2 FQNNGV. V dropped 4 bases and J dropped 6; count of bases not matched to a gene: 8. TCRdb's copy holds only in-frame clones and misses some; the assay was immunoSEQ multiplex PCR. The data hold just under 85,000 clones, with approximately 82% observed a single time. The source material was CD4+ or CD8+ T cells sorted from blood, sampled in a trial of the OX40 agonist ivuxolimab. The origin of this receptor is an adult with an advanced solid tumor such as melanoma, head and neck, liver or kidney cancer. This chain joins TRBV11-2 and TRBJ2-7, with 8 bases matching TRBD1. This CDR3 reads CASSSRQGWGEQYF. CDR3 coding DNA: TGTGCCAGCAGCTCCCGACAGGGGTGGGGCGAGCAGTACTTC.